The clone carrying this T cell receptor (beta chain) is classed as medium-sized (0.01 to 0.1%). Its antigen is unknown. MiXCR was run by TCRdb on the 5' RACE reads, yielding one entry per CDR3 protein. The table records about 36,000 distinct CDR3 sequences, under 15% of them present only once. These data originate in a study of CD8 T cells in ankylosing spondylitis. Study-wide results and caveats: Both synovial fluid and blood in reactive arthritis had previously been reported to carry some motif variants. According to the report, clones linked to the disease were significantly enriched in matched synovial fluid samples taken from ankylosing spondylitis patients.

V lost 5 bases to trimming and J lost 6 bases; unmatched junction nucleotides: 8. The CDR3 length is 14 residues. Germline assignment: CDR1 SGHVS and CDR2 FNYEAQ. This chain uses TRBV7-6 with TRBJ2-7; 9 bases line up with TRBD1. The sequence derives from a male donor with ankylosing spondylitis. The sample comprised synovial fluid, either unsorted or a sorted T cell fraction (not recorded which). CDR3 region: CASSTGQGIGEQYF. In DNA, the CDR3 is TGTGCCAGCAGCACGGGACAGGGTATTGGCGAGCAGTACTTC.